The rows below give T cell receptor beta chains drawn from one sample of a study of T cells in localized non-small cell lung cancer. Produced via immunoSEQ multiplex PCR; TCRdb's table is partial and in-frame only. Among over 65,000 clones listed, about 88% were seen once. The input for sequencing was peripheral blood, taken before any cancer treatment. The source is a female donor over 55 with stage I lung adenocarcinoma. The CDR3 runs from the conserved cysteine through the conserved F or W. Each record gives: V gene, D gene, clone size, J gene, CDR3 protein, CDR3 DNA. A D gene is named only where the DNA matches it firmly. Clone size is not always given. Where it is, it says once, few, many or a class for expanded clones.

v_gene: TRBV5-6
d_gene: TRBD2
abundance: .
j_gene: TRBJ2-3
CDR3aa: CASSLVPTSGGPYTDTQYF
CDR3nt: TGTGCCAGCAGCTTGGTCCCTACTAGCGGGGGGCCCTACACAGATACGCAGTATTTT

v_gene: TRBV5-6
d_gene: .
abundance: .
j_gene: TRBJ2-1
CDR3aa: CASSLSAAGPEQFF
CDR3nt: TGTGCCAGCAGCTTGTCGGCGGCCGGGCCTGAGCAGTTCTTC

v_gene: TRBV6-1
d_gene: .
abundance: once
j_gene: TRBJ1-4
CDR3aa: CASSDNGASNEKLFF
CDR3nt: TGTGCCAGCAGTGATAATGGGGCTTCTAATGAAAAACTGTTTTTT

v_gene: TRBV6-1
d_gene: .
abundance: .
j_gene: TRBJ2-7
CDR3aa: CASSERLDTGQYF
CDR3nt: TGTGCCAGCAGTGAGAGGTTGGATACCGGGCAGTACTTC

v_gene: TRBV5-1
d_gene: .
abundance: .
j_gene: TRBJ2-7
CDR3aa: CASSLGAGTYEQYF
CDR3nt: TGCGCCAGCAGCTTGGGGGCGGGCACCTACGAGCAGTACTTC

v_gene: TRBV2
d_gene: TRBD1
abundance: .
j_gene: TRBJ2-2
CDR3aa: CASSEGQKYTGELFF
CDR3nt: TGTGCCAGCAGTGAGGGACAGAAATACACCGGGGAGCTGTTTTTT

v_gene: TRBV7-2
d_gene: TRBD2
abundance: .
j_gene: TRBJ2-5
CDR3aa: CASSLGLAGQGTQYF
CDR3nt: TGTGCCAGCAGCTTAGGCCTAGCGGGCCAGGGGACCCAGTACTTC

v_gene: TRBV7-2
d_gene: .
abundance: .
j_gene: TRBJ2-1
CDR3aa: CASSPEMGYNEQFF
CDR3nt: TGTGCCAGCAGCCCTGAAATGGGATACAATGAGCAGTTCTTC

v_gene: TRBV4-3
d_gene: .
abundance: few
j_gene: TRBJ2-7
CDR3aa: CASSQLQGLSYEQYF
CDR3nt: TGCGCCAGCAGCCAATTACAGGGCTTGTCCTACGAGCAGTACTTC

v_gene: TRBV7-3
d_gene: TRBD2
abundance: .
j_gene: TRBJ2-5
CDR3aa: CASSLTPQRAGGRETQYF
CDR3nt: TGTGCCAGCAGCTTAACCCCGCAGCGGGCGGGGGGTCGAGAGACCCAGTACTTC

v_gene: TRBV5-1
d_gene: TRBD2
abundance: .
j_gene: TRBJ2-7
CDR3aa: CASSPSGIPYEQYF
CDR3nt: TGCGCCAGCAGCCCTAGCGGGATTCCCTACGAGCAGTACTTC

v_gene: TRBV27
d_gene: TRBD2
abundance: .
j_gene: TRBJ2-7
CDR3aa: CASSFLPRGLADYEQYF
CDR3nt: TGTGCCAGCAGTTTTCTTCCACGGGGACTAGCGGACTACGAGCAGTACTTC

v_gene: TRBV5-8
d_gene: .
abundance: .
j_gene: TRBJ2-7
CDR3aa: CASSLDRGTPSYEQYF
CDR3nt: TGTGCCAGCAGCTTGGATCGAGGAACCCCCTCCTACGAGCAGTACTTC

v_gene: TRBV15
d_gene: TRBD2
abundance: .
j_gene: TRBJ2-7
CDR3aa: CATSRDRASGSYEQYF
CDR3nt: TGTGCCACCAGCAGAGATCGTGCTAGCGGCTCCTACGAGCAGTACTTC

v_gene: TRBV27
d_gene: TRBD1
abundance: .
j_gene: TRBJ2-7
CDR3aa: CASRTDRVEEYEQYF
CDR3nt: TGTGCCAGCAGAACAGACAGGGTCGAGGAGTACGAGCAGTACTTC

v_gene: TRBV6-5
d_gene: .
abundance: .
j_gene: TRBJ1-4
CDR3aa: CASSTATPTNEKLFF
CDR3nt: TGTGCCAGCAGCACTGCCACCCCCACTAATGAAAAACTGTTTTTT

v_gene: TRBV5-1
d_gene: .
abundance: .
j_gene: TRBJ1-4
CDR3aa: CASSLLGSTNEKLFF
CDR3nt: TGCGCCAGCAGCTTGCTTGGATCAACTAATGAAAAACTGTTTTTT

v_gene: TRBV19
d_gene: .
abundance: .
j_gene: TRBJ2-2
CDR3aa: CASSMEGNGFGELFF
CDR3nt: TGTGCCAGTAGTATGGAGGGGAACGGGTTCGGGGAGCTGTTTTTT

v_gene: TRBV5-1
d_gene: TRBD1
abundance: .
j_gene: TRBJ2-1
CDR3aa: CASSLVLIGTGGEQFF
CDR3nt: TGCGCCAGCAGCTTGGTGTTGATCGGGACAGGGGGTGAGCAGTTCTTC

v_gene: TRBV5-8
d_gene: TRBD1
abundance: once
j_gene: TRBJ1-5
CDR3aa: CASSTGTVGWQPQHF
CDR3nt: TGTGCCAGCAGCACCGGGACAGTGGGATGGCAGCCCCAGCATTTT

v_gene: TRBV29-1
d_gene: TRBD2
abundance: .
j_gene: TRBJ2-7
CDR3aa: CSVHAGTSGSYEQYF
CDR3nt: TGCAGCGTTCATGCCGGGACTAGCGGCTCCTACGAGCAGTACTTC

v_gene: TRBV9
d_gene: TRBD2
abundance: .
j_gene: TRBJ2-1
CDR3aa: CASSVQSGARGEQFF
CDR3nt: TGTGCCAGCAGCGTACAAAGCGGGGCGCGGGGTGAGCAGTTCTTC

v_gene: TRBV18
d_gene: .
abundance: .
j_gene: TRBJ2-7
CDR3aa: CASSPQGDDEQYF
CDR3nt: TGTGCCAGCTCACCTCAGGGTGACGACGAGCAGTACTTC

v_gene: TRBV19
d_gene: .
abundance: .
j_gene: TRBJ2-1
CDR3aa: CASSTGTINEQFF
CDR3nt: TGTGCCAGTAGTACCGGGACGATCAATGAGCAGTTCTTC

v_gene: TRBV10-2
d_gene: TRBD2
abundance: once
j_gene: TRBJ2-5
CDR3aa: CASRGTSGGQETQYF
CDR3nt: TGCGCCAGCAGAGGGACTAGCGGGGGCCAAGAGACCCAGTACTTC

v_gene: TRBV7-6
d_gene: .
abundance: .
j_gene: TRBJ1-4
CDR3aa: CASRDTGRREEKLFF
CDR3nt: TGTGCCAGCCGGGACACGGGACGGAGGGAAGAAAAACTGTTTTTT

v_gene: TRBV7-8
d_gene: TRBD1
abundance: .
j_gene: TRBJ1-2
CDR3aa: CASSSQTGTGYGYTF
CDR3nt: TGTGCCAGCAGCTCCCAGACAGGGACAGGCTATGGCTACACCTTC

v_gene: TRBV6-6
d_gene: .
abundance: .
j_gene: TRBJ1-1
CDR3aa: CASRYTGLNTEAFF
CDR3nt: TGTGCCAGCAGGTATACAGGCCTGAACACTGAAGCTTTCTTT

v_gene: TRBV2
d_gene: .
abundance: .
j_gene: TRBJ1-1
CDR3aa: CASSEALPAGAEAFF
CDR3nt: TGTGCCAGCAGTGAAGCGCTTCCAGCGGGCGCTGAAGCTTTCTTT

v_gene: TRBV28
d_gene: TRBD1
abundance: once
j_gene: TRBJ1-2
CDR3aa: CASSPPRTGYGYTF
CDR3nt: TGTGCCAGCAGTCCCCCCCGGACAGGCTATGGCTACACCTTC

v_gene: TRBV7-3
d_gene: TRBD1
abundance: many
j_gene: TRBJ2-1
CDR3aa: CASGTGGNNEQFF
CDR3nt: TGTGCCAGTGGGACAGGGGGAAACAATGAGCAGTTCTTC

v_gene: TRBV19
d_gene: .
abundance: once
j_gene: TRBJ2-1
CDR3aa: CATKHEQFF
CDR3nt: TGTGCCACAAAACATGAGCAGTTCTTC

v_gene: TRBV28
d_gene: .
abundance: .
j_gene: TRBJ1-4
CDR3aa: CASRRRGLTNEKLFF
CDR3nt: TGTGCCAGCAGGCGGCGGGGTCTGACTAATGAAAAACTGTTTTTT